The entry below describes one T cell receptor (beta chain). The antigen is not known. This specimen comes from a study of T cell responses to AZD1222 COVID-19 vaccine. Whole-study findings and limits: Baseline seropositives among AZD1222 recipients totaled only 5 to 7. Two AZD1222 doses significantly raised spike-specific TCR breadth and depth over controls.

Produced via immunoSEQ multiplex PCR; TCRdb's table is partial and in-frame only. The sample has 95,000 to 150,000 clones, around 90% seen once. Deletions cut 5 bases from V and 7 bases from J, with 14 bases between. CDR3 length: 14 residues. Germline V CDR1 and CDR2: KGHDR, SFDVKD. The chain recombines TRBV24-1 with TRBJ2-1; TRBD1 might be the D (6 bases). The source material was peripheral blood, sampled on day 0 of AZD1222 vaccination. This clonotype originated in an adult in good health. The CDR3 spells CATSARGSLNEQFF. The CDR3 DNA reads TGTGCCACCAGTGCAAGGGGGAGTCTGAATGAGCAGTTCTTC.